Listed below are T cell receptor beta chains from one sample, sequenced in a study of identical twins. One entry per CDR3 protein results from TCRdb running MiXCR on the 5' RACE reads. The sample consists of fewer than 250,000 distinct CDR3 sequences, under 10% of them appearing once. In addition, the sample was reused for a study of yellow fever vaccine responses in identical twins.

The sequenced sample was memory (CD45RO+) T cells sorted from blood. Receptors originate from a woman aged 18-29 years in good health. The CDR3 runs from the conserved cysteine through the conserved F or W. A D gene is named only where the DNA matches it firmly. Clone size is given for some rows only: seen once, a few or many times, or a class if the clone is expanded.

D gene	V gene	clone size	J gene	CDR3 DNA	CDR3 protein
NA	TRBV20-1	NA	TRBJ2-7	TGCAGTGCTAGCGGGGGTTACTACGAGCAGTACTTC	CSASGGYYEQYF
TRBD1	TRBV5-4	few	TRBJ2-7	TGTGCCAGCAGCCCCACATCGGCAGGGGGCTACGAGCAGTACTTC	CASSPTSAGGYEQYF
NA	TRBV7-2	medium-sized	TRBJ1-5	TGTGCCAGCAGGGGCCCCAGGGGAGCGCAGCCCCAGCATTTT	CASRGPRGAQPQHF
TRBD1	TRBV5-1	few	TRBJ1-2	TGCGCCAGCAGCTTACGGGGGACAGCTCCTAACTATGGCTACACCTTC	CASSLRGTAPNYGYTF
NA	TRBV10-3	few	TRBJ2-1	TGTGCCATCAGTGTTAGCAATGAGCAGTTCTTC	CAISVSNEQFF
TRBD1	TRBV19	NA	TRBJ2-7	TGTGCCAGTAGGAACAAGGGGGACAGGACGTCCTACGAGCAGTACTTC	CASRNKGDRTSYEQYF
NA	TRBV9	many	TRBJ2-7	TGTGCCAGCAGCGTGGGGTCCGATTCCTACGAGCAGTACTTC	CASSVGSDSYEQYF
NA	TRBV6-5	NA	TRBJ2-4	TGTGCCAGCAGTTCCCCCCAAAGAGCCAAAAACATTCAGTACTTC	CASSSPQRAKNIQYF
NA	TRBV20-1	NA	TRBJ2-5	TGCAGTGCTAGGGGGGAGATGGGAGAGACCCAGTACTTC	CSARGEMGETQYF
NA	TRBV27	few	TRBJ1-5	TGTGCCAGCCGCACCCTGGAGGGTCGCAATCAGCCCCAGCATTTT	CASRTLEGRNQPQHF
NA	TRBV29-1	NA	TRBJ1-2	TGCAGCGTCGAACCGACAGATACCTTCTATGGCTACACCTTC	CSVEPTDTFYGYTF
NA	TRBV15	many	TRBJ2-7	TGTGCCACCAGCAGCCGCAGGGTGGGGGAGCAGTACTTC	CATSSRRVGEQYF
NA	TRBV7-6	NA	TRBJ2-3	TGTGCCAGCAGCTTACCGGGACCACCCTCCCCAGATACGCAGTATTTT	CASSLPGPPSPDTQYF
NA	TRBV24-1	NA	TRBJ2-2	TGTGCCACCAGTGATTACAGGGACACCGGGGAGCTGTTTTTT	CATSDYRDTGELFF
NA	TRBV11-2	few	TRBJ2-3	TGTGCCAGCAGCTTAGATCGGGAGTTTACGCAGTATTTT	CASSLDREFTQYF
TRBD2	TRBV5-1	many	TRBJ2-3	TGCGCCAGCAGCCCGGCCCCCGGGAGGGCCCTAAGCACAGATACGCAGTATTTT	CASSPAPGRALSTDTQYF
NA	TRBV15	NA	TRBJ1-1	TGTGCCACCAGCAGATTACTTAAGAACACTGAAGCTTTCTTT	CATSRLLKNTEAFF
NA	TRBV6-2/TRBV6-3	NA	TRBJ2-7	TGTGCCTGCGGGCACGGCGGGGAGCAGTACTTC	CACGHGGEQYF
NA	TRBV9	few	TRBJ2-2	TGTGCCAGCAGCCCTGGCGGGAACCCGATTACCGGGGAGCTGTTTTTT	CASSPGGNPITGELFF
NA	TRBV7-9	few	TRBJ2-3	TGTGCCAGCAGCTCCAAGGGGCAGTTCACAGATACGCAGTATTTT	CASSSKGQFTDTQYF
NA	TRBV4-3	NA	TRBJ2-2	NA	CASSQDFAGGSGELVF
NA	TRBV6-5	NA	TRBJ2-1	TGTGCCAGCAGTTACGGGAGCTCCTACAATGAGCAGTTCTTC	CASSYGSSYNEQFF
TRBD2	TRBV10-3	many	TRBJ2-5	TGTGCCACCAGACATCAACTGGGACTAGCCAAGCAAGAGACCCAGTACTTC	CATRHQLGLAKQETQYF
NA	TRBV12-3/TRBV12-4	many	TRBJ1-6	TGTGCCAGCAGCTCGACGGGAGATAATTCACCCCTCCACTTT	CASSSTGDNSPLHF
NA	TRBV7-8	few	TRBJ1-1	TGTGCCAGCAGCTTAATTGTCCCTGAAGCTTTCTTT	CASSLIVPEAFF
TRBD1	TRBV7-2	few	TRBJ2-3	TGTGCCAGCAGCTCCAAAGTCCGGCAGGGGGCAACAGATACGCAGTATTTT	CASSSKVRQGATDTQYF
NA	TRBV6-4	NA	TRBJ2-6	TGTGCCAGCAGTGCTCAGAGGGCTGGGGCCAACGTCCTGACTTTC	CASSAQRAGANVLTF
TRBD1	TRBV7-2	NA	TRBJ1-1	TGTGCCAGCAGCATCCGGACAGGGGGAGAAGCTTTCTTT	CASSIRTGGEAFF
TRBD2	TRBV27	few	TRBJ2-1	TGTGCCAGCCAGGGACTAGCGTTAGGGAATGAGCAGTTCTTC	CASQGLALGNEQFF
NA	TRBV20-1	NA	TRBJ2-5	TGCAGTGCTAGAGATCGGATCGTCGGTGGGGAAACCCAGTACTTC	CSARDRIVGGETQYF
NA	TRBV29-1	many	TRBJ2-3	TGCAGCGTTATTGGTTACGGGACAGATACGCAGTATTTT	CSVIGYGTDTQYF
TRBD1	TRBV4-2	few	TRBJ2-7	TGTGCCAGCAGCCAAGATTGGGGGACAGGGGATGGGGAGCAGTACTTC	CASSQDWGTGDGEQYF
NA	TRBV10-2	NA	TRBJ2-7	TGCGCCAGCAGTGAGTCGGGTTGGGGTAGCGGCTCCTACGAGCAGTACTTC	CASSESGWGSGSYEQYF
TRBD2	TRBV4-1	many	TRBJ2-1	TGCGCCAGCAGCCGAGTTCTACTGAGCGGGACGAACAATGAGCAGTTCTTC	CASSRVLLSGTNNEQFF
TRBD2	TRBV7-2	many	TRBJ2-1	TGTGCCAGCAGCAGGGTGGGGGGGAGCTCCTACAATGAGCAGTTCTTC	CASSRVGGSSYNEQFF
NA	TRBV20-1	few	TRBJ2-5	TGCAGTGCTAGAGGGGGGGTTCAAGAGACCCAGTACTTC	CSARGGVQETQYF
TRBD2	TRBV20-1	NA	TRBJ2-1	TGCAGTGCACTAGCGGGAGGGGGGAGTGAGCAGTTCTTC	CSALAGGGSEQFF
TRBD2	TRBV20-1	few	TRBJ2-1	TGCAGTGCTTCCGGGACTAGCGGGAGGGATCACAATGAGCAGTTCTTC	CSASGTSGRDHNEQFF
TRBD1	TRBV5-6	NA	TRBJ1-5	TGTGCCAGCAGCACCCAGGGGGCTGGGGGTCAGCCCCAGCATTTT	CASSTQGAGGQPQHF
TRBD1	TRBV18	NA	TRBJ1-2	TGTGCCAGCTCACCAAATACAGGGGCTGGCTACACCTTC	CASSPNTGAGYTF
TRBD2	TRBV20-1	many	TRBJ2-1	TGCAGTGCTACCCCGGGACTAGCGGTTAATGAGCAGTTCTTC	CSATPGLAVNEQFF
NA	TRBV28	many	TRBJ2-3	TGTGCCAGCAGCCTACGAGCAGGGCGGGGGCTGACAAACACAGATACGCAGTATTTT	CASSLRAGRGLTNTDTQYF